This T cell receptor beta chain is from a study of T-cell reconstitution after alpha-beta-depleted transplantation in children. General study points: Alpha-beta T cells about two months after transplant reportedly derived from several hundred expanded graft clones. Surviving recipient T cells and thymic progenitors underlay high day-60 TCRbeta diversity in some patients. The authors attributed T-cell counts and diversity one year after transplant mostly to newly produced T cells.

Construction of the TCRbeta library involved unique molecular identifiers. TCRdb re-analysed the PCR reads in MiXCR, keeping a single row per CDR3 protein. The sample has about 580,000 distinct CDR3 sequences, about 21% seen once. On this clonotype itself: As yet, its antigen is unknown.

CDR1 SGHTA and CDR2 FQGNSA come from the germline V gene. The CDR3 covers 17 residues. Germline trimming cut 1 base from V and 4 bases from J; bases unmatched to any gene: 12. The sequencing used PBMCs, mostly from graft donor cells, collected 360 days after TCRalphabeta/CD19-depleted stem cell transplant. The rearrangement joins TRBV7-2 to TRBJ1-2, with TRBD1 identical over 7 bases. This receptor was obtained from a boy younger than two who had a stem cell transplant for acute myeloid leukemia, so the T cells may come from the graft donor. The CDR3 nucleotides read TGTGCCAGCAGCTTAGGGGCGGGGGCATACAGGGGCTATGGCTACACCTTC. Amino acid sequence: CASSLGAGAYRGYGYTF.